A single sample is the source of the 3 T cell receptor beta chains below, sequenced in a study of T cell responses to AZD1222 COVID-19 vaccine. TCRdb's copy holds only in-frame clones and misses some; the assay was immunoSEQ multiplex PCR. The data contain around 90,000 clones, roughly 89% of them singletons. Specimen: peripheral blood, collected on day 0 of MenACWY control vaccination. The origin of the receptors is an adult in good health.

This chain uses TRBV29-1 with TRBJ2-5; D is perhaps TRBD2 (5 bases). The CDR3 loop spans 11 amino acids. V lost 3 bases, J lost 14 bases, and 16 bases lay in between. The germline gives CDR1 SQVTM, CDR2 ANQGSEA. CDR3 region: CSVDFEYTSYF. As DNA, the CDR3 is TGCAGCGTTGATTTCGAATACACTAGTTACTTC.

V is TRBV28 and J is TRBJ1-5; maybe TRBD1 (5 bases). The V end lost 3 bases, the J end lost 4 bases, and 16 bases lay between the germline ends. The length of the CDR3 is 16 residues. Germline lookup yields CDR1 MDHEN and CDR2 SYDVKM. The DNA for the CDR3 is TGTGCCAGCAGTTTGTCGGGACTGGGGGGAAATCAGCCCCAGCATTTT. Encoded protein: CASSLSGLGGNQPQHF.

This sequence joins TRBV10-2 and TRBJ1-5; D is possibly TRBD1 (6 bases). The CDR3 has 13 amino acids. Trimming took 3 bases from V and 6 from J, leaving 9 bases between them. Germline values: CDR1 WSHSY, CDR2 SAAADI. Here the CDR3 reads CASSDGGPQPQHF. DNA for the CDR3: TGCGCCAGCAGTGATGGGGGGCCTCAGCCCCAGCATTTT.